What follows are 14 T cell receptor beta chains derived from one specimen sequenced in a study of blood T cells in healthy people across ages. With a J-beta primer mix and a sample-barcoded 5' primer, a second PCR ran about 7 to 11 cycles. One entry per CDR3 protein, called by TCRdb with MiXCR from the 5' RACE reads. This table has about 1.5 million distinct CDR3 sequences, 35% to 45% appearing once. The sequenced material came from blood. These receptor sequences come from a woman younger than 35 in good health.

The chain carries TRBV6-5 and TRBJ1-2; D may be TRBD1 (6 bases). The germline CDR1 and CDR2 sequences are MNHEY and SVGAGI. The ends were cut back, 1 base at V and 8 bases at J, with 17 bases in the middle. The CDR3 totals 15 residues. CDR3 sequence: CASSYFSSVQGGYTF. CDR3 coding DNA: TGTGCCAGCAGTTACTTCTCTTCGGTTCAGGGGGGCTACACCTTC.

This clonotype showed up just a few times. This chain links TRBV20-1 with TRBJ2-1, with 10 bases fitting TRBD2. Losses at the gene ends were 5 bases for V and 8 bases for J; bases not matched to a gene: 9. The length of the CDR3 is 14 residues. Germline lookup yields CDR1 DFQATT and CDR2 SNEGSKA (reference sequence). The CDR3: CSADTALAGDEQFF. CDR3 nucleotide sequence: TGCAGTGCTGACACGGCTCTAGCGGGAGATGAGCAGTTCTTC.

This chain links TRBV7-2 with TRBJ2-7; D not resolved. The ends were cut back, 11 bases at V and 1 base at J, with 15 bases in the middle. The CDR3 consists of 13 residues. Per germline, CDR1 SGHTA and CDR2 FQGNSA. The CDR3 loop reads CAEEQELSYEQYF. The CDR3 coding sequence is TGTGCCGAAGAGCAGGAGCTATCCTACGAGCAGTACTTC. The full variable domain, in which reference TRBV7-2 and TRBJ2-7 provide the parts outside the CDR3, is GAGVSQSPSNKVTEKGKDVELRCDPISGHTALYWYRQSLGQGLEFLIYFQGNSAPDKSGLPSDRFSAERTGGSVSTLTIQRTQQEDSAVYLCAEEQELSYEQYFGPGTRLTVT.

This clonotype came up a few times. The V call is TRBV12-3 or TRBV12-4, the J call TRBJ2-7, with D possibly being TRBD1 or TRBD2 (5 bases each). V lost 5 bases and J 3 bases, leaving 11 bases between the germline ends. This CDR3 contains 13 residues. CDR3 in amino acids: CASSPRDVYEQYF. The CDR3 bases are TGTGCCAGCAGTCCCCGGGACGTCTACGAGCAGTACTTC.

This clonotype was counted ten times or more. The chain couples TRBV3-1 to TRBJ2-1; no definite D call. Trimming removed 1 base at V and 4 bases at J, with 11 bases between. The germline V gene has CDR1 LGHDT and CDR2 YNNKEL (reference sequence). The CDR3 has 15 residues. The CDR3 region has the DNA TGTGCCAGCAGCCAAGCCATGGACCCTTACAATGAGCAGTTCTTC. Translating gives CASSQAMDPYNEQFF.

This clonotype was observed a handful of times. The gene calls are TRBV3-1 and TRBJ2-1; D possibly corresponds to TRBD2 (5 bases). CDR1 LGHDT and CDR2 YNNKEL come from the germline V gene (reference sequence). This CDR3 is 16 amino acids long. V was trimmed by 0 bases and J by 0 bases, leaving 9 bases between them. For the CDR3, the DNA is TGTGCCAGCAGCCAAGATCTAGGGAGCTCCTACAATGAGCAGTTCTTC. Protein sequence: CASSQDLGSSYNEQFF.

This chain joins TRBV29-1 and TRBJ2-5, with D maybe TRBD2 (5 bases). V lost 4 bases to trimming and J lost 2 bases, with 17 bases between them. Germline CDR1 SQVTM, CDR2 ANQGSEA. The CDR3 extends over 15 amino acids. The CDR3 DNA reads as TGCAGCGTTGGGCCTAGAGGGCTGGGACAAGAGACCCAGTACTTC. It specifies CSVGPRGLGQETQYF.

The chain has TRBV7-9 and TRBJ2-1; the match to TRBD2 covers 9 bases. Germline V gene lookup returns CDR1 SEHNR and CDR2 FQNEAQ (reference sequence). Trimming cost V 5 bases and J 5 bases; bases outside gene matches: 7. This CDR3 region has 15 residues. The CDR3 loop reads CASSLSGRRNNEQFF. The CDR3 DNA follows: TGTGCCAGCAGCCTTAGCGGGAGAAGAAACAATGAGCAGTTCTTC.

Points on this clonotype: The junction departs from germline at one end; a sequencing error may be responsible. This sequence joins TRBV2 and TRBJ1-6; D unclear. The length of the CDR3 is 17 residues. The germline CDR1 and CDR2 sequences are SNHLY and FYNNEI. CDR3: CASSEGQDKSRNSPPHF. CDR3 bases: TGTGCCAGCAGTGAAGGTCAAGACAAATCTCGTAATTCACCCCCCCACTTT.

J is TRBJ2-7 and V is TRBV27; no firm D call. Germline V gene sequence: CDR1 MNHEY, CDR2 SMNVEV (reference sequence). The CDR3 sequence is 11 residues long. V was pared by 5 bases and J by 5 bases, with 7 bases between. In DNA, the CDR3 is TGTGCCAGCAGTCCCCATCACGAGCAGTACTTC. Translation gives CASSPHHEQYF.

The chain uses TRBV29-1 and TRBJ2-2, with 9 positions matching TRBD1. This CDR3 has 15 amino acids. Germline-derived CDR1 and CDR2 are SQVTM and ANQGSEA. With V trimmed by 3 bases and J by 3 bases, 5 bases remained unmatched. Written as DNA, the CDR3 is TGCAGCGTTGATTGGGACAGGGAAGACACCGGGGAGCTGTTTTTT. Translation: CSVDWDREDTGELFF.

The chain combines TRBV6-1 with TRBJ1-1; no definite D call. Trimming left V 7 bases short and J 0 bases short, with 6 bases between. The CDR3 contains 12 residues. CDR1 is MNHNS, CDR2 SASEGT, per germline. CDR3 region: CASTNVNTEAFF. In DNA form, the CDR3 reads TGTGCCAGCACTAACGTGAACACTGAAGCTTTCTTT.

The CDR3 DNA reads TGTGCCAGCAGTCATTCCGCGGGCAGGGCAGTGATGAACACTGAAGCTTTCTTT. It yields the protein CASSHSAGRAVMNTEAFF. J is TRBJ1-1 and V is TRBV6-2 or TRBV6-3, with D perhaps TRBD1 (5 bases). The CDR3 runs 18 residues. V lost 5 bases, J lost 0 bases, and 22 bases lay in between. Per germline, CDR1 MNHEY and CDR2 SVGEGT.

This clonotype was recorded at least ten times. The chain joins TRBV5-5 to TRBJ2-1, with TRBD1 as a possible D gene (5 bases). The ends were cut back, 1 base at V and 8 bases at J, with 10 bases in the middle. The CDR3 is 13 amino acids. Germline V gene data show CDR1 as SGHKS and CDR2 as YYEKEE (reference sequence). CDR3 residues: CASSLQGLDEQFF. The CDR3, as DNA: TGTGCCAGCAGCTTGCAGGGTCTGGATGAGCAGTTCTTC. The full variable domain, its missing parts supplied by reference TRBV5-5 and TRBJ2-1, is DAGVTQSPTHLIKTRGQQVTLRCSPISGHKSVSWYQQVLGQGPQFIFQYYEKEERGRGNFPDRFSARQFPNYSSELNVNALLLGDSALYLCASSLQGLDEQFFGPGTRLTVL.